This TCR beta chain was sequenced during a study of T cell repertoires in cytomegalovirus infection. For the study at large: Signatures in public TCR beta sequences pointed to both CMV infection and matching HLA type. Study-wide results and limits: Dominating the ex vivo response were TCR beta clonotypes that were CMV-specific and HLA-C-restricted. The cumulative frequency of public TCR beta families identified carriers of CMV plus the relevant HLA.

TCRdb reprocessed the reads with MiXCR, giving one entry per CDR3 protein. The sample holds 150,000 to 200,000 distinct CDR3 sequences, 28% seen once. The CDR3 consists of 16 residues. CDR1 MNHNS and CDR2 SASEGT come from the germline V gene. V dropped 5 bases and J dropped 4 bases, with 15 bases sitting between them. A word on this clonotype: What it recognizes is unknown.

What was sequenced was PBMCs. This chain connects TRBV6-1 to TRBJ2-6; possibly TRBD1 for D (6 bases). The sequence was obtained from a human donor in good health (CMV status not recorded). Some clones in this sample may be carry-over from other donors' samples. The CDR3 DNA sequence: TGTGCCAGCAGTCGACCTCAGGGGTCGGGGGCCAACGTCCTGACTTTC. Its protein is CASSRPQGSGANVLTF.